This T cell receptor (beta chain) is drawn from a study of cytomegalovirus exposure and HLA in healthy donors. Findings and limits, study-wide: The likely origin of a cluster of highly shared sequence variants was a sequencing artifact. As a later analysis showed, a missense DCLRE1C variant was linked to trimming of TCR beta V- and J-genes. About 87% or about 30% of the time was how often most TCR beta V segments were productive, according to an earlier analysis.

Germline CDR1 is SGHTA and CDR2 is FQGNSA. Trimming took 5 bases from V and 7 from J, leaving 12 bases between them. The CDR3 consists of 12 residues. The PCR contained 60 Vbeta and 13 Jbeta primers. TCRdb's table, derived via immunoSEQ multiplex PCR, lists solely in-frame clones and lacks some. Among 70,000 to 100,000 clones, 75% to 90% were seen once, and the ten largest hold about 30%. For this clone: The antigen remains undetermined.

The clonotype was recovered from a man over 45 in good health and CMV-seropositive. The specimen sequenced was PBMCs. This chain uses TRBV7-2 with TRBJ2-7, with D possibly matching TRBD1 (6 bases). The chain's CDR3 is CASSRDRREQYF. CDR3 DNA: TGTGCCAGCAGCCGAGACAGGCGGGAGCAGTACTTC.